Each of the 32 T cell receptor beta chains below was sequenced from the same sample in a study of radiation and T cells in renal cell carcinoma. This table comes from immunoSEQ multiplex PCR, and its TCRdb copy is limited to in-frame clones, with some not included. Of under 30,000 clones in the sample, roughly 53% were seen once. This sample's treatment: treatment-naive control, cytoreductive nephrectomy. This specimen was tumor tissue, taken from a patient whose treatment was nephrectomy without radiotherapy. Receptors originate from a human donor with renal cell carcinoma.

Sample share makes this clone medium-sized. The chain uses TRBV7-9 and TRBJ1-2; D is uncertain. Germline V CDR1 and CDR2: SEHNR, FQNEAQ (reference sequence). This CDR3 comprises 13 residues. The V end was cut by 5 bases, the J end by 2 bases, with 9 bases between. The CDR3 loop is CASSLSSNYGYTF. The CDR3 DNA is TGTGCCAGCAGCCTATCTTCCAACTATGGCTACACCTTC.

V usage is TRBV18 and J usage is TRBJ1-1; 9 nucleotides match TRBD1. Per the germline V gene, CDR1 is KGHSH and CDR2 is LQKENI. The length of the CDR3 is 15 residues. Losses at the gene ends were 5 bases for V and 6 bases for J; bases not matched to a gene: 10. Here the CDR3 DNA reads TGTGCCAGCTCAGTCCCGGGACAGGGTATCCCTGAAGCTTTCTTT. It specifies CASSVPGQGIPEAFF.

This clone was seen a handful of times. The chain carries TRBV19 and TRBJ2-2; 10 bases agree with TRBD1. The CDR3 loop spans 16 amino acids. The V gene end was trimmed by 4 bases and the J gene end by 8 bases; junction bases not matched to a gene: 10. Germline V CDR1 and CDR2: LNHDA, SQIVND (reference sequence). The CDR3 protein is CASSTLLGQGTGELFF. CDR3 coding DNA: TGTGCCAGTAGTACCCTGCTGGGACAGGGGACTGGGGAGCTGTTTTTT.

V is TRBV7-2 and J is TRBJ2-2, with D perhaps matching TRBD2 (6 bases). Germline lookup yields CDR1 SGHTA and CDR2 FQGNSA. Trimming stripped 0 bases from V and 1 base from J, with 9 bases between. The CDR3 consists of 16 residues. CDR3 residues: CASSLARAGNTGELFF. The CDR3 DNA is TGTGCCAGCAGCTTAGCTCGAGCGGGGAACACCGGGGAGCTGTTTTTT.

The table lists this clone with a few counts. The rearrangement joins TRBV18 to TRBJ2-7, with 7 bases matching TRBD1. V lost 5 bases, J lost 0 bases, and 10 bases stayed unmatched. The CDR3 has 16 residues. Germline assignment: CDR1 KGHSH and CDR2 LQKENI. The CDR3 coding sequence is TGTGCCAGCTCATCCACTCCGGGACAGATCTCCTACGAGCAGTACTTC. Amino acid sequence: CASSSTPGQISYEQYF.

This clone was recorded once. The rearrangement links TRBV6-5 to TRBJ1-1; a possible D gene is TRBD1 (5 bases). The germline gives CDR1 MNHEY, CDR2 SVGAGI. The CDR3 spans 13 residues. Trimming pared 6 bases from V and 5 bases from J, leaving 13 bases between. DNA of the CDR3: TGTGCCAGCAGAGAGCAGGGAGGAACTGAAGCTTTCTTT. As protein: CASREQGGTEAFF.

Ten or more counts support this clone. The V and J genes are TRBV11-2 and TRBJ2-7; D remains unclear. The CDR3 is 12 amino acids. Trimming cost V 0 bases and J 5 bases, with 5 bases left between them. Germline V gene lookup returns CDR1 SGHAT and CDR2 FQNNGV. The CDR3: CASSLDTNEQYF. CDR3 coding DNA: TGTGCCAGCAGCTTAGATACAAACGAGCAGTACTTC.

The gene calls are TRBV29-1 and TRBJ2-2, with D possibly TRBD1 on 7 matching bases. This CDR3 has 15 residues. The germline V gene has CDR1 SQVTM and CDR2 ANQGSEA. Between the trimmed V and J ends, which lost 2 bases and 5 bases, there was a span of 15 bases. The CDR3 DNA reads TGCAGCGTTGAAACGTGGGCAGGGGGGACCGGGGAGCTGTTTTTT. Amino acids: CSVETWAGGTGELFF.

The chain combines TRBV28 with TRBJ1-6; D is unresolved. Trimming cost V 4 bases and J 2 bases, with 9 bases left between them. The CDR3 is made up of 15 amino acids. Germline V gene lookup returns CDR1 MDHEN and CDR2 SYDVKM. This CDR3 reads CASSSPGTYNSPLHF. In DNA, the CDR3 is TGTGCCAGCAGTTCTCCGGGAACCTATAATTCACCCCTCCACTTT.

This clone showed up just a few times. For the CDR3, the DNA is TGTGCCAGCAGAGTGGGACATGGCTACACCTTC. It translates to CASRVGHGYTF. The V call is TRBV2, the J call TRBJ1-2, with D possibly matching TRBD1 (5 bases). Germline V gene sequence: CDR1 SNHLY, CDR2 FYNNEI. The CDR3 runs 11 residues. V lost 6 bases, J lost 6 bases, and 8 bases lay in between.

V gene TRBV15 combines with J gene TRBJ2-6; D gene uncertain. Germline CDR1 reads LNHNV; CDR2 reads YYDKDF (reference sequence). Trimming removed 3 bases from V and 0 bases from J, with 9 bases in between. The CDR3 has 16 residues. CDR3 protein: CATSREAYSGANVLTF. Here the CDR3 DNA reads TGTGCCACCAGCAGGGAAGCGTACTCTGGGGCCAACGTCCTGACTTTC.

The DNA for the CDR3 is TGCGCCAGCAGCGCAGATATGTCCTACAATGAGCAGTTCTTC. This codes for CASSADMSYNEQFF. This sequence joins TRBV5-1 and TRBJ2-1, with D unclear. The V gene lost 4 bases and the J gene lost 1 base, with 9 bases spanning the gap. Germline values: CDR1 SGHRS, CDR2 YFSETQ. The CDR3 runs to 14 residues.

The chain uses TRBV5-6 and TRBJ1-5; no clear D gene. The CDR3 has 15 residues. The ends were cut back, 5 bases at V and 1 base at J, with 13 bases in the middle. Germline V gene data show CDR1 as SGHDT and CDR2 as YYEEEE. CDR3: CASSKREGSNQPQHF. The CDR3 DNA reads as TGTGCCAGCAGTAAACGGGAGGGAAGCAATCAGCCCCAGCATTTT.

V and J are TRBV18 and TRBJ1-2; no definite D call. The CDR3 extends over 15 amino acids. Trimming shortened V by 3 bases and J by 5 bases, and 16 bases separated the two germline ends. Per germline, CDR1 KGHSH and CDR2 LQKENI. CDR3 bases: TGTGCCAGCTCACCCCAAAGTAACGGCCTATATGGCTACACCTTC. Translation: CASSPQSNGLYGYTF.

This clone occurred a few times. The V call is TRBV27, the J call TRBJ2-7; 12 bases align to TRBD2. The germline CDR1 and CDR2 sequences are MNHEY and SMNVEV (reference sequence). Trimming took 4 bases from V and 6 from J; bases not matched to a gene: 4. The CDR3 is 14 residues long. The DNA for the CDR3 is TGTGCCAGCAGTTCCGGACTAGCGGGGAGCGAGCAGTACTTC. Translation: CASSSGLAGSEQYF.

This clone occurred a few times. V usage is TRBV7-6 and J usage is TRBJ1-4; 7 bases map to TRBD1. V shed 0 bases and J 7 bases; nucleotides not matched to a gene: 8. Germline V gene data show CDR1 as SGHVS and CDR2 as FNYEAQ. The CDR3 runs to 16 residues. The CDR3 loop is CASSLAYGTAGEKLFF. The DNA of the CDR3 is TGTGCCAGCAGCTTAGCATACGGGACAGCGGGTGAAAAACTGTTTTTT.

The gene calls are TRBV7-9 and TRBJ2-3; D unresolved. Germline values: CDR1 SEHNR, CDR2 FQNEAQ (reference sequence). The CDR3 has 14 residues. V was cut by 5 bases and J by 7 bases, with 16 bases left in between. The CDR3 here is CASSQQGSTNTQYF. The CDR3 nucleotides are TGTGCCAGCAGCCAGCAAGGAAGCACGAATACGCAGTATTTT.

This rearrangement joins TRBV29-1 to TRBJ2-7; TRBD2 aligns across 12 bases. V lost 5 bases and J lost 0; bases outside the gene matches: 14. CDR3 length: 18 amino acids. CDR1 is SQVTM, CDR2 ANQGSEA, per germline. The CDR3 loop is CSVSRLAGALSGSYEQYF. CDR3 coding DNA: TGCAGCGTTTCAAGACTAGCGGGGGCCCTATCAGGCTCCTACGAGCAGTACTTC.

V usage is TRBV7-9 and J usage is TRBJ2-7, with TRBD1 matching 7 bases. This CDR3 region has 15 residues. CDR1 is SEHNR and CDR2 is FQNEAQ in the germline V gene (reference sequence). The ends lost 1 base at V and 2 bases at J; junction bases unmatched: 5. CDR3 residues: CASSLEEGAPYEQYF. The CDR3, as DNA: TGTGCCAGCAGCTTAGAAGAGGGGGCCCCCTACGAGCAGTACTTC.

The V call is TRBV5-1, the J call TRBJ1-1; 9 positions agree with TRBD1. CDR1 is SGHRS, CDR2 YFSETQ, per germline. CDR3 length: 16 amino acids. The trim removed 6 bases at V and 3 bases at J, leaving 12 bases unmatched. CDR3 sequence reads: CASTRQGGSVDTEAFF. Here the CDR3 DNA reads TGCGCCAGCACGAGACAGGGGGGGTCAGTGGACACTGAAGCTTTCTTT.

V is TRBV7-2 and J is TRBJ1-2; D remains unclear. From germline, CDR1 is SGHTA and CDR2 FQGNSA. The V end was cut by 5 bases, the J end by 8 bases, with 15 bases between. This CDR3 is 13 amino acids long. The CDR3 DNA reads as TGTGCCAGCAGCCCCCGAAGGGTTGGAGGCTACACCTTC. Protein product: CASSPRRVGGYTF.

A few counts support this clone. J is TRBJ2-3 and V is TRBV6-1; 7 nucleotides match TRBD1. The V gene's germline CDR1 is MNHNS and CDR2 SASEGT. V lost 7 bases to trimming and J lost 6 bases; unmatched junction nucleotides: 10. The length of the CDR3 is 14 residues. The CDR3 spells CASTSGTDSDTQYF. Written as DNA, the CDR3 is TGTGCCAGCACCTCTGGGACAGACTCCGATACGCAGTATTTT.

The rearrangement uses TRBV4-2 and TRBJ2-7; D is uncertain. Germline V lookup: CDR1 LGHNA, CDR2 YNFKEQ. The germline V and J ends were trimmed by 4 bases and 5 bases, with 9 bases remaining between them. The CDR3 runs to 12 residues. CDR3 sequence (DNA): TGTGCCAGCAGCCCCGGGTCCCACGAGCAGTACTTC. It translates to CASSPGSHEQYF.

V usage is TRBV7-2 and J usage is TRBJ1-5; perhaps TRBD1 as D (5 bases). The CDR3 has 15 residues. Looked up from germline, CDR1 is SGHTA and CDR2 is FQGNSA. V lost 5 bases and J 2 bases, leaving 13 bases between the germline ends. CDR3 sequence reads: CASSPGGVGNQPQHF. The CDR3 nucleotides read TGTGCCAGCAGCCCCGGAGGGGTGGGCAATCAGCCCCAGCATTTT.

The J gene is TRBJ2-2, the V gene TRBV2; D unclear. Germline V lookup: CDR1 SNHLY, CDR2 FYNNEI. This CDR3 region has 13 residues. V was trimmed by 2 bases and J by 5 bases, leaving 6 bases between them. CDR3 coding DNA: TGTGCCAGCAGTGAACGGGTGACCGGGGAGCTGTTTTTT. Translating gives CASSERVTGELFF.

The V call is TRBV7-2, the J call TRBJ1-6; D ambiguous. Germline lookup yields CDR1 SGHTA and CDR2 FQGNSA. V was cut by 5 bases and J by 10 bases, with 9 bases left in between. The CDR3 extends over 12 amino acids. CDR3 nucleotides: TGTGCCAGCAGCCCAGAAGGGTCACCCCTCCACTTT. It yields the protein CASSPEGSPLHF.

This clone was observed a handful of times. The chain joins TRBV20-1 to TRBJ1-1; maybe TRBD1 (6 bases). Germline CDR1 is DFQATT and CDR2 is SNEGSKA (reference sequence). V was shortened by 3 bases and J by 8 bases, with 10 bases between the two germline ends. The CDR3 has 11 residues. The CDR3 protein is CSARSQGEAFF. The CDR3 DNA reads TGCAGTGCTAGGAGTCAGGGGGAAGCTTTCTTT.

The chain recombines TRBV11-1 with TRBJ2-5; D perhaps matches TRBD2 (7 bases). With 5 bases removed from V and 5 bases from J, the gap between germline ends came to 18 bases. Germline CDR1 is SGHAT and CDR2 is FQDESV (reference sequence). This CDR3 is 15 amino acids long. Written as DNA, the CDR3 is TGTGCCAGCAGCGATCTCCCTGGGGGGGGCGAGACCCAGTACTTC. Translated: CASSDLPGGGETQYF.

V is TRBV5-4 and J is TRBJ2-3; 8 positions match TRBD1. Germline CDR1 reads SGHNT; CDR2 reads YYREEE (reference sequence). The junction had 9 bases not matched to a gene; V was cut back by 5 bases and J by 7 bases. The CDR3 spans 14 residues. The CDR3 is CASRLDRDSYTQYF. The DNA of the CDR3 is TGTGCCAGCAGACTGGACAGGGATTCTTATACGCAGTATTTT.

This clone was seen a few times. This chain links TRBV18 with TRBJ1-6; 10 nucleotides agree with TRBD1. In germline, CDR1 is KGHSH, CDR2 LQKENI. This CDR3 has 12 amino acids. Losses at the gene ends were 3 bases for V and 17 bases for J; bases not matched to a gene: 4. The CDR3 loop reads CASSPGTGEVHF. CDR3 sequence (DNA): TGTGCCAGCTCACCTGGGACAGGGGAAGTCCACTTT.

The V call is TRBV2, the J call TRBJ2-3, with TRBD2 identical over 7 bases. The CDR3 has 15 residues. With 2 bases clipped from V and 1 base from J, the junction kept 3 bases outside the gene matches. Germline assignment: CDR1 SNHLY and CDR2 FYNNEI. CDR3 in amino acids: CASSELTSGTDTQYF. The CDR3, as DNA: TGTGCCAGCAGTGAACTCACTAGCGGCACAGATACGCAGTATTTT.

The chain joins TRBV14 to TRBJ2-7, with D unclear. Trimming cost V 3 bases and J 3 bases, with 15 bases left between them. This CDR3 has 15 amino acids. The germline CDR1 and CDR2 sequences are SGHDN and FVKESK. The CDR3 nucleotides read TGTGCCAGCAGCCAGTCGGCCTTACCGGGCTACGAGCAGTACTTC. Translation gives CASSQSALPGYEQYF. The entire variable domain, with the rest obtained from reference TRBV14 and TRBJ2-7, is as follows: EAGVTQFPSHSVIEKGQTVTLRCDPISGHDNLYWYRRVMGKEIKFLLHFVKESKQDESGMPNNRFLAERTGGTYSTLKVQPAELEDSGVYFCASSQSALPGYEQYFGPGTRLTVT.